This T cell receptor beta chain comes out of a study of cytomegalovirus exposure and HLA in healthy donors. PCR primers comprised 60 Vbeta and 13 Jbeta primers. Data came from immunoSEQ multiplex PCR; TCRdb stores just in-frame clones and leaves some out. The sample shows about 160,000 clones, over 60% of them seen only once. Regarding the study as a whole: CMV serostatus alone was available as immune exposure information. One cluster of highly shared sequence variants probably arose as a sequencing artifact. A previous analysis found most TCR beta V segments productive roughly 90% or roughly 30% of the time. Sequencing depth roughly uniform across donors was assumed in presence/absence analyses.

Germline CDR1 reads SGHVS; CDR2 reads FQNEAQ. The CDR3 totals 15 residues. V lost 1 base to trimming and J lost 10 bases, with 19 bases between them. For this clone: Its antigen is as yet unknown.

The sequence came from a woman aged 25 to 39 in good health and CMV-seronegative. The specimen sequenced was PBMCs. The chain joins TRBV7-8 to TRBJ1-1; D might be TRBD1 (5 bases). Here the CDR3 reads CASSLVTSGYSPAFF. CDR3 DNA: TGTGCCAGCAGCTTAGTTACATCAGGGTATTCTCCAGCTTTCTTT. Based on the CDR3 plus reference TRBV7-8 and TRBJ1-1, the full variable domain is GAGVSQSPRYKVAKRGQDVALRCDPISGHVSLFWYQQALGQGPEFLTYFQNEAQLDKSGLPSDRFFAERPEGSVSTLKIQRTQQEDSAVYLCASSLVTSGYSPAFFGQGTRLTVV.